These 29 T cell receptor beta chains originate from one sample sequenced in a study of T cells in Graves' hyperthyroidism and ophthalmopathy (dated by TCRdb to the late 2010s). Libraries were prepared through multiplex PCR. The data were produced on an Illumina HiSeq 2000. Amplification of TCR beta CDR3 regions was carried out from RNA transcripts. For the first round of RT-PCR on the TCR CDR3, the HTBI primer set was used together with the Qiagen OneStep RT-PCR kit. The raw public data were reprocessed by TCRdb itself: fastp quality trimming at Q25, MiXCR clonotype calling, in-frame beta chains only. Entries that share a CDR3 protein sequence are merged under the most common genes and DNA. The sample table records roughly 380,000 distinct CDR3 sequences; about 13% of these occur just once. The ten most abundant clones make up roughly 20% of the sample. Sequencing input: blood. These TCRs come from a man aged 30 to 45 with Graves' hyperthyroidism that later progressed to Graves' ophthalmopathy.

There are many counts of this clonotype. The chain has TRBV11-2 and TRBJ2-2; 8 bases are shared with TRBD1. With 8 bases clipped from V and 8 bases from J, the junction kept 10 bases outside the gene matches. CDR3 length: 14 residues. Germline assignment: CDR1 SGHAT and CDR2 FQNNGV. The CDR3 nucleotides are TGTGCCAGCGGCCCAGGGGGCGCGACTGGGGAGCTGTTTTTT. It codes for CASGPGGATGELFF.

This clonotype was counted ten times or more. This chain connects TRBV11-2 to TRBJ2-3; 7 positions match TRBD1. CDR1 SGHAT and CDR2 FQNNGV come from the germline V gene. Trimming took 5 bases from V and 4 from J; bases not matched to a gene: 9. This CDR3 has 15 amino acids. In nucleotides, the CDR3 is TGTGCCAGCAGCGAGACAGGGAATGGTGCAGATACGCAGTATTTT. Its translation is CASSETGNGADTQYF. The full variable domain, rest sourced from reference TRBV11-2 and TRBJ2-3, is EAGVAQSPRYKIIEKRQSVAFWCNPISGHATLYWYQQILGQGPKLLIQFQNNGVVDDSQLPKDRFSAERLKGVDSTLKIQPAKLEDSAVYLCASSETGNGADTQYFGPGTRLTVL.

The chain carries TRBV30 and TRBJ2-1; the match to TRBD2 covers 10 bases. The V gene's germline CDR1 is GTSNPN and CDR2 SVGIG (reference sequence). V was clipped by 3 bases and J by 7 bases; unmatched bases: 9. The CDR3 runs to 15 residues. In nucleotides, the CDR3 is TGTGCCTGGAGCTTCAGCGGGGGGGCCGGAAATGAGCAGTTCTTC. It yields the protein CAWSFSGGAGNEQFF. Looking up the rest from reference TRBV30 and TRBJ2-1 gives the full variable domain: SQTIHQWPATLVQPVGSPLSLECTVEGTSNPNLYWYRQAAGRGLQLLFYSVGIGQISSEVPQNLSASRPQDRQFILSSKKLLLSDSGFYLCAWSFSGGAGNEQFFGPGTRLTVL.

The chain combines TRBV5-6 with TRBJ2-5; D might be TRBD1 or TRBD2, each matching 5 bases. The V gene's germline CDR1 is SGHDT and CDR2 YYEEEE. Trimming left V 2 bases short and J 7 bases short, with 12 bases between. The CDR3 runs 13 residues. The CDR3: CASSFWGAGTQYF. The CDR3 nucleotides read TGTGCCAGCAGCTTCTGGGGCGCGGGGACCCAGTACTTC.

V usage is TRBV6-5 and J usage is TRBJ1-5; no firm D call. CDR1 is MNHEY and CDR2 is SVGAGI in the germline V gene. There are 15 residues in the CDR3. Between the trimmed V and J ends, which lost 2 bases and 0 bases, there was a span of 8 bases. CDR3 in DNA: TGTGCCAGCAGTTACAAGACAACTAGCAATCAGCCCCAGCATTTT. As protein: CASSYKTTSNQPQHF.

V and J are TRBV7-9 and TRBJ2-5; TRBD2 matches at 8 bases. V shed 5 bases, J shed 1 base, and the junction held 6 bases outside the gene matches. The CDR3 is made up of 15 amino acids. The germline V gene encodes CDR1 SEHNR and CDR2 FQNEAQ (reference sequence). The CDR3 DNA reads TGTGCCAGCAGCCGGTGGCGGGGGGCCCAAGAGACCCAGTACTTC. Translated, it gives CASSRWRGAQETQYF.

This clonotype was seen at least ten times. J is TRBJ2-7 and V is TRBV12-3 or TRBV12-4; the D gene is possibly TRBD2 (5 bases). Trimming left V 3 bases short and J 0 bases short, with 15 bases between. The length of the CDR3 is 16 residues. The CDR3 region is CASSFGYLGSSYEQYF. The CDR3 DNA sequence: TGTGCCAGCAGTTTTGGTTATCTGGGGAGCTCCTACGAGCAGTACTTC.

There are many counts of this clonotype. The chain uses TRBV28 and TRBJ1-1; D may be TRBD1 (6 bases). This CDR3 has 13 amino acids. V lost 6 bases and J lost 3, with 11 bases in between. Germline CDR1 MDHEN, CDR2 SYDVKM. CDR3 amino acids: CASSQGHHTEAFF. In DNA, the CDR3 is TGTGCCAGCAGCCAGGGACACCACACTGAAGCTTTCTTT.

This chain uses TRBV9 with TRBJ2-1; maybe TRBD2 (6 bases). The CDR3 is 13 residues long. The V gene lost 4 bases and the J gene lost 8 bases, with 13 bases spanning the gap. The germline V gene has CDR1 SGDLS and CDR2 YYNGEE. The CDR3 protein is CASSFLAHHEQFF. The CDR3 DNA sequence: TGTGCCAGCAGCTTCCTAGCGCACCATGAGCAGTTCTTC.

This clonotype was observed at least ten times. V is TRBV3-1 and J is TRBJ2-7; 9 nucleotides line up with TRBD1. The CDR3 loop spans 15 amino acids. With V trimmed by 4 bases and J by 0 bases, 4 bases remained unmatched. The germline V gene encodes CDR1 LGHDT and CDR2 YNNKEL (reference sequence). CDR3 in amino acids: CASSPGQGSSYEQYF. CDR3 DNA: TGTGCCAGCAGCCCCGGACAGGGGAGCTCCTACGAGCAGTACTTC.

V and J are TRBV19 and TRBJ1-5; D is unresolved. CDR1 is LNHDA and CDR2 is SQIVND in the germline V gene (reference sequence). Trimming took off 3 bases at V and 3 bases at J, with 18 bases between the two ends. The CDR3 length is 17 residues. DNA of the CDR3: TGTGCCAGTAGTATTATAGAGGGAAGGGTATTCAATCAGCCCCAGCATTTT. Its protein is CASSIIEGRVFNQPQHF.

This clonotype was picked up many times. The genes are TRBV7-9 and TRBJ1-2, with D possibly matching TRBD1 (6 bases). This CDR3 contains 13 residues. V dropped 3 bases and J dropped 6 bases, with 11 bases sitting between them. Germline V gene sequence: CDR1 SEHNR, CDR2 FQNEAQ (reference sequence). The CDR3 DNA follows: TGTGCCAGCAGCTTCTACAGGGATGATGGCTACACCTTC. It translates to CASSFYRDDGYTF.

This clonotype was picked up a small number of times. The chain uses TRBV7-6 and TRBJ2-1; 15 bases map to TRBD2. This CDR3 comprises 21 residues. In germline, CDR1 is SGHVS, CDR2 FNYEAQ. J lost 7 bases, V lost 2 bases, and 18 bases had no gene match. Here the CDR3 reads CASSLWAGTSGGTSAWNEQFF. Written as DNA, the CDR3 is TGTGCCAGCAGCTTATGGGCGGGGACTAGCGGGGGGACCTCGGCTTGGAATGAGCAGTTCTTC. The variable domain in full, with the rest retrieved from reference TRBV7-6 and TRBJ2-1, is GAGVSQSPRYKVTKRGQDVALRCDPISGHVSLYWYRQALGQGPEFLTYFNYEAQQDKSGLPNDRFSAERPEGSISTLTIQRTEQRDSAMYRCASSLWAGTSGGTSAWNEQFFGPGTRLTVL.

This clonotype was recorded a few times. CDR3 in amino acids: CASSPQGRPNEQYF. The CDR3 DNA reads TGTGCCAGCAGTCCACAGGGGCGACCCAACGAGCAGTACTTC. The gene calls are TRBV27 and TRBJ2-7; 7 bases match TRBD1. Trimming removed 5 bases from V and 5 bases from J; junction bases left unmatched: 9. From germline, CDR1 is MNHEY and CDR2 SMNVEV (reference sequence). The CDR3 has 14 residues.

This clonotype has at least ten counts. The chain carries TRBV28 and TRBJ1-2; 7 bases map to TRBD1. Germline V CDR1 and CDR2: MDHEN, SYDVKM. J lost 6 bases, V lost 5 bases, and 9 bases had no gene match. The CDR3 sequence is 14 residues long. The CDR3 here is CASSHRGRGDGYTF. In DNA, the CDR3 is TGTGCCAGCAGTCACAGGGGACGGGGTGATGGCTACACCTTC.

This clonotype was observed at least ten times. The V call is TRBV30, the J call TRBJ1-1; no definite D call. The V end lost 4 bases, the J end lost 4 bases, and 10 bases lay between the germline ends. Germline V gives CDR1 GTSNPN, CDR2 SVGIG (reference sequence). This CDR3 region has 12 residues. The chain's CDR3 is CAWIRGSTEAFF. CDR3 sequence (DNA): TGTGCCTGGATCCGGGGTAGCACTGAAGCTTTCTTT. Full variable domain (remainder filled in from reference TRBV30 and TRBJ1-1): SQTIHQWPATLVQPVGSPLSLECTVEGTSNPNLYWYRQAAGRGLQLLFYSVGIGQISSEVPQNLSASRPQDRQFILSSKKLLLSDSGFYLCAWIRGSTEAFFGQGTRLTVV.

This clonotype was recorded at least ten times. The V and J genes are TRBV3-1 and TRBJ1-2; no clear D gene. This CDR3 spans 15 amino acids. With 2 bases removed from V and 0 bases from J, the gap between germline ends came to 10 bases. From germline, CDR1 is LGHDT and CDR2 YNNKEL (reference sequence). This CDR3 reads CASSQRSSPNYGYTF. The CDR3 nucleotides read TGTGCCAGCAGCCAACGCTCTTCCCCTAACTATGGCTACACCTTC.

This clonotype was seen more than once but under ten times. The chain links TRBV5-6 to TRBJ1-1; a possible D gene is TRBD1 (6 bases). This CDR3 contains 15 residues. With 4 bases removed from V and 5 bases from J, the gap between germline ends came to 18 bases. CDR1 SGHDT and CDR2 YYEEEE come from the germline V gene. The CDR3 nucleotides read TGTGCCAGCAGCCCACGTTGGGTTCAGGGGACTGAAGCTTTCTTT. Its translation: CASSPRWVQGTEAFF.

This clonotype occurred many times. In DNA, the CDR3 is TGCAGTGCTAGAGACCGGGACACCCATCAGCCCCAGCATTTT. This encodes CSARDRDTHQPQHF. The gene calls are TRBV20-1 and TRBJ1-5; D is perhaps TRBD1 (6 bases). This CDR3 spans 14 amino acids. Germline V gene sequence: CDR1 DFQATT, CDR2 SNEGSKA (reference sequence). V lost 0 bases and J 5 bases, leaving 11 bases between the germline ends.

Concerning this clonotype: A much larger clone differs from this one at a single base, so this may be a read error. This chain connects TRBV7-8 to TRBJ1-1; 7 bases agree with TRBD1. The germline V gene encodes CDR1 SGHVS and CDR2 FQNEAQ. This CDR3 is 15 amino acids long. CDR3 residues: CASILRRQGNTEAFF. In DNA, the CDR3 is TGTGCCAGCATCTTACGGCGACAGGGGAACACTGAAGCTTTCTTT.

This clonotype was observed a few times. This rearrangement joins TRBV5-1 to TRBJ2-5; D is unclear. Germline CDR1 reads SGHRS; CDR2 reads YFSETQ. The CDR3 is 14 amino acids. V was trimmed by 2 bases and J by 2 bases, leaving 10 bases between them. CDR3 residues: CASSFRYLQETQYF. In DNA form, the CDR3 reads TGCGCCAGCAGCTTCCGCTACTTACAAGAGACCCAGTACTTC. Supplemented by reference TRBV5-1 and TRBJ2-5, the full variable domain reads KAGVTQTPRYLIKTRGQQVTLSCSPISGHRSVSWYQQTPGQGLQFLFEYFSETQRNKGNFPGRFSGRQFSNSRSEMNVSTLELGDSALYLCASSFRYLQETQYFGPGTRLLVL.

This clonotype was observed at least ten times. The gene calls are TRBV13 and TRBJ1-1; 7 nucleotides align to TRBD1. The germline gives CDR1 PRHDT, CDR2 FYEKMQ (reference sequence). V gave up 5 bases and J gave up 1 base; unmatched junction bases: 4. This CDR3 contains 14 residues. Here the CDR3 reads CASSPPGGNTEAFF. The CDR3 region has the DNA TGTGCCAGCAGCCCACCAGGGGGGAACACTGAAGCTTTCTTT.

At least ten counts were recorded for this clonotype. The chain joins TRBV10-3 to TRBJ1-1, with D unclear. The V gene lost 4 bases and the J gene lost 3 bases, with 9 bases spanning the gap. Germline V lookup: CDR1 ENHRY, CDR2 SYGVKD. The CDR3 runs to 13 residues. CDR3 residues: CAISVGWDTEAFF. In nucleotides, the CDR3 is TGTGCCATCAGTGTAGGATGGGACACTGAAGCTTTCTTT.

This clonotype has a count of ten or more. The gene calls are TRBV10-3 and TRBJ1-5; the D gene is possibly TRBD1 (5 bases). The CDR3 length is 15 residues. From germline, CDR1 is ENHRY and CDR2 SYGVKD. V lost 5 bases, J lost 1 base, and 12 bases lay in between. The CDR3 region has the DNA TGTGCCATCAGTAATACGGGGGACAGCAATCAGCCCCAGCATTTT. Amino acid sequence: CAISNTGDSNQPQHF.

The gene calls are TRBV6-1 and TRBJ2-7; possible D gene TRBD1, 6 bases. Trimming took off 5 bases at V and 7 bases at J, with 9 bases between the two ends. The CDR3 has 11 amino acids. Germline assignment: CDR1 MNHNS and CDR2 SASEGT. The CDR3 protein is CASSQGLEQYF. The CDR3 nucleotides read TGTGCCAGCAGTCAGGGGTTAGAGCAGTACTTC.

Ten or more counts support this clonotype. The J gene is TRBJ2-1, the V gene TRBV28; tentative D call: TRBD1 (5 bases). Per the germline V gene, CDR1 is MDHEN and CDR2 is SYDVKM. V was trimmed by 7 bases and J by 2 bases, leaving 15 bases between them. This CDR3 is built from 15 residues. The CDR3 nucleotides read TGTGCCAGCACCACCGCAGGGCCAGCCTACAATGAGCAGTTCTTC. Protein: CASTTAGPAYNEQFF.

In this sample, this clonotype turned up a few times. V usage is TRBV28 and J usage is TRBJ1-5; possible D gene TRBD1, 5 bases. The V end was cut by 6 bases, the J end by 2 bases, with 11 bases between. CDR3 size: 14 residues. Germline CDR1 MDHEN, CDR2 SYDVKM. In nucleotides, the CDR3 is TGTGCCAGCAGGCCCCGGGGGGGCAATCAGCCCCAGCATTTT. Translation: CASRPRGGNQPQHF.

This clonotype has ten or more counts. The chain has TRBV28 and TRBJ1-5; 7 bases agree with TRBD1. Unmatched junction bases numbered 11, after V lost 4 bases and J lost 2 bases. The germline V gene has CDR1 MDHEN and CDR2 SYDVKM. The CDR3 has 17 amino acids. The CDR3 spells CASSYDRDGMGNQPQHF. The DNA of the CDR3 is TGTGCCAGCAGTTACGACAGGGACGGAATGGGCAATCAGCCCCAGCATTTT. The full variable domain, completed using reference TRBV28 and TRBJ1-5, is DVKVTQSSRYLVKRTGEKVFLECVQDMDHENMFWYRQDPGLGLRLIYFSYDVKMKEKGDIPEGYSVSREKKERFSLILESASTNQTSMYLCASSYDRDGMGNQPQHFGDGTRLSIL.

In its sample, this clonotype was seen many times. The CDR3 region is CSARDRKGLAGPEQYF. The CDR3 DNA reads as TGCAGTGCTAGAGATCGAAAAGGACTAGCGGGGCCCGAGCAGTACTTC. V and J are TRBV20-1 and TRBJ2-7; TRBD2 agrees at 12 bases. Germline V gene sequence: CDR1 DFQATT, CDR2 SNEGSKA (reference sequence). After removal of 0 bases from V and 6 bases from J, the junction contained 9 bases not matched to a gene. This CDR3 is built from 16 residues.